This T cell receptor beta chain is from a study of T cells in Graves' hyperthyroidism and ophthalmopathy. Broader study findings: A 13 V-J signature model discriminated ophthalmopathy versus stable hyperthyroidism.

Per germline, CDR1 MDHEN and CDR2 SYDVKM. The V end lost 8 bases, the J end lost 6 bases, and 16 bases lay between the germline ends. This CDR3 region has 14 residues. As regards this clonotype: Antigen specificity is unknown. This may stem from a read error, because a much larger clone lies one nucleotide away.

Amplified TCR beta CDR3 regions came from RNA transcripts. A first-round RT-PCR of the TCR CDR3 used the HTBI primer set. TCRdb analysed the multiplex PCR reads with MiXCR anew, one entry per CDR3 protein. The table lists fewer than 450,000 distinct CDR3 sequences, about 18% of them singletons. The study excluded patients with uncontrolled infection, other autoimmune disease, pregnancy or lactation. Source material for PBMCs was around 10 ml fresh peripheral blood. The J gene is TRBJ1-4, the V gene TRBV28; a possible D gene is TRBD1 (5 bases). The receptor comes from a woman aged 25 to 39 with Graves' hyperthyroidism that later progressed to Graves' ophthalmopathy. The source material was blood. CDR3 coding DNA: TGTGCCAGCGGCTCCCGTCTGGGGGATGAAAAACTGTTTTTT. Translation: CASGSRLGDEKLFF.